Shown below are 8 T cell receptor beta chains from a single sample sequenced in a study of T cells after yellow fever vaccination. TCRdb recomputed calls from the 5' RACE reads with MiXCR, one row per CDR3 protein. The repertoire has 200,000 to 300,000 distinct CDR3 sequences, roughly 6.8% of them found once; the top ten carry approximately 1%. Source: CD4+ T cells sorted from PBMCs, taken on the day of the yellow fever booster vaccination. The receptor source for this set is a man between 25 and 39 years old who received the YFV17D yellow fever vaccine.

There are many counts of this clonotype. The DNA for the CDR3 is TGTGCCAGCAGCCGCGCTTATCTCGAAACCTACGAGCAGTACTTC. As protein: CASSRAYLETYEQYF. This chain links TRBV6-1 with TRBJ2-7; D unclear. The CDR3 has 15 amino acids. Germline loops: CDR1 MNHNS, CDR2 SASEGT. Trimming pared 6 bases from V and 2 bases from J, leaving 17 bases between.

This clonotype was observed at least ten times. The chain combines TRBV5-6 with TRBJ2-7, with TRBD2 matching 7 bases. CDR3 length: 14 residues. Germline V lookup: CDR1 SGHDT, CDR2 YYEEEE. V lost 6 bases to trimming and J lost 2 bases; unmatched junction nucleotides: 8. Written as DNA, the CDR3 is TGTGCCAGCACCTCCGGGACTATAGCCTACGAGCAGTACTTC. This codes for CASTSGTIAYEQYF.

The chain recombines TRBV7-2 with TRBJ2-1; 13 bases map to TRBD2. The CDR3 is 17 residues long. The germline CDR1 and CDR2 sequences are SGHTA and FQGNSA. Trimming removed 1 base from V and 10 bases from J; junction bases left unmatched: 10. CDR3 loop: CASSLGAGTSGIREQFF. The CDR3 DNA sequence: TGTGCCAGCAGCTTAGGAGCCGGGACTAGCGGGATTCGCGAGCAGTTCTTC. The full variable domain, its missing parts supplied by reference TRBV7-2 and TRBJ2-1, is GAGVSQSPSNKVTEKGKDVELRCDPISGHTALYWYRQSLGQGLEFLIYFQGNSAPDKSGLPSDRFSAERTGGSVSTLTIQRTQQEDSAVYLCASSLGAGTSGIREQFFGPGTRLTVL.

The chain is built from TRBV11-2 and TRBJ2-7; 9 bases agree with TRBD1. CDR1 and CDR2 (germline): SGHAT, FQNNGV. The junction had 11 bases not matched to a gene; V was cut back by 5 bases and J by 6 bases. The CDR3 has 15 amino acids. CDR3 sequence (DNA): TGTGCCAGCAGCCCAGGCCGGGACAGGGCTTCCGAGCAGTACTTC. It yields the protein CASSPGRDRASEQYF.

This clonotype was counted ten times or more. The CDR3 sequence: CASSLGGSYGYTF. In nucleotides, the CDR3 is TGTGCCAGCAGCTTAGGCGGTAGTTATGGCTACACCTTC. The chain has TRBV7-2 and TRBJ1-2; no reliable D call. The CDR3 loop spans 13 amino acids. V shed 1 base and J shed 5 bases, with 8 bases lying between them. Germline V gene data show CDR1 as SGHTA and CDR2 as FQGNSA. Full variable domain (outside the CDR3, taken from reference TRBV7-2 and TRBJ1-2): GAGVSQSPSNKVTEKGKDVELRCDPISGHTALYWYRQSLGQGLEFLIYFQGNSAPDKSGLPSDRFSAERTGGSVSTLTIQRTQQEDSAVYLCASSLGGSYGYTFGSGTRLTVV.

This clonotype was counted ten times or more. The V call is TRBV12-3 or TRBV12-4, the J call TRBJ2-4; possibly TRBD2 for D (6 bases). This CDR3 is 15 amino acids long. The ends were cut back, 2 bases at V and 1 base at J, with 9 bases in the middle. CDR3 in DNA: TGTGCCAGCAGTTTAAGTGCGGGGGCCAAAAACATTCAGTACTTC. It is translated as CASSLSAGAKNIQYF.

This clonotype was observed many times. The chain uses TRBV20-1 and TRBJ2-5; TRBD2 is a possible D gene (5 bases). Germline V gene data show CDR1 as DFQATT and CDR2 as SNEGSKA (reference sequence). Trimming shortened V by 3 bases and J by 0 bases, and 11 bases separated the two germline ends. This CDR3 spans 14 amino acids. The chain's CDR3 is CSARDSKYQETQYF. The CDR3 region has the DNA TGCAGTGCTAGGGACTCGAAGTACCAAGAGACCCAGTACTTC.

CDR3 protein: CACRLATDTQYF. CDR3 coding DNA: TGTGCCTGCAGACTAGCAACAGATACGCAGTATTTT. The chain uses TRBV30 and TRBJ2-3; 7 nucleotides align to TRBD2. The germline V gene encodes CDR1 GTSNPN and CDR2 SVGIG (reference sequence). This CDR3 comprises 12 residues. V lost 6 bases, J lost 3 bases, and 3 bases stayed unmatched.